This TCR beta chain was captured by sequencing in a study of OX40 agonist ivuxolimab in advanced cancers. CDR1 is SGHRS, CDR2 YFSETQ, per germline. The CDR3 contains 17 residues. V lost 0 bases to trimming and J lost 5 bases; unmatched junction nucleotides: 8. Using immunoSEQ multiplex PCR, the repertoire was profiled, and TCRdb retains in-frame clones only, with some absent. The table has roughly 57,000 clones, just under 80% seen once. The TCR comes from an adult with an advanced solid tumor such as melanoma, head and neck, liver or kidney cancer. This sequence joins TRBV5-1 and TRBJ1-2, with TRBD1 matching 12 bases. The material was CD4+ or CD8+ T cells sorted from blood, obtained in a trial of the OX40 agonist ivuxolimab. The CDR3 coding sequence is TGCGCCAGCAGCTTGGCAACCCCGGGACAGGGGGCTTATGGCTACACCTTC. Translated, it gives CASSLATPGQGAYGYTF.